A selection of T cell receptor beta chains follows, all from one sample in a study of Graves' ophthalmopathy and Graves' hyperthyroidism. TCRdb called the multiplex PCR reads again in MiXCR, with one record for every CDR3 protein. The sample has 200,000 to 250,000 distinct CDR3 sequences; approximately 29% are singletons. The sample consisted of peripheral blood. The receptors were gathered from a man aged 45-65 years with Graves' ophthalmopathy. Both conserved end residues are part of each CDR3. A D gene is named only where the DNA matches it firmly. Clone size is shown for a subset of rows, as once, few, many or a class of expanded clone.

clone_size: many
d_call: TRBD2
j_call: TRBJ2-2
v_call: TRBV7-3
cdr3_aa: CASSLTRLAGRTGELFF
cdr3_nt: TGTGCCAGCAGCTTAACCCGACTAGCGGGACGTACCGGGGAGCTGTTTTTT

clone_size: many
d_call: -
j_call: TRBJ1-5
v_call: TRBV24-1
cdr3_aa: CATSQPGTRQPQHF
cdr3_nt: TGTGCCACCAGTCAACCCGGGACGAGACAGCCCCAGCATTTT

clone_size: many
d_call: -
j_call: TRBJ2-7
v_call: TRBV7-3
cdr3_aa: CASRSDQGYEQYF
cdr3_nt: TGTGCCAGCAGGTCCGATCAGGGGTACGAGCAGTACTTC

clone_size: many
d_call: -
j_call: TRBJ2-7
v_call: TRBV12-3/TRBV12-4
cdr3_aa: CASGPGTYEQYF
cdr3_nt: TGTGCCAGCGGTCCAGGTACCTACGAGCAGTACTTC

clone_size: -
d_call: -
j_call: TRBJ1-2
v_call: TRBV2
cdr3_aa: CASSEAQQAYGYTF
cdr3_nt: TGTGCCAGCAGTGAAGCGCAACAAGCCTATGGCTACACCTTC

clone_size: -
d_call: TRBD2
j_call: TRBJ2-4
v_call: TRBV2
cdr3_aa: CASRTLAGAGRDIQYF
cdr3_nt: TGTGCCAGCAGAACGTTAGCGGGAGCGGGGAGGGACATTCAGTACTTC

clone_size: many
d_call: TRBD2
j_call: TRBJ2-7
v_call: TRBV6-2/TRBV6-3
cdr3_aa: CASSYKGVAGANFESSYEQYF
cdr3_nt: TGTGCCAGCAGTTACAAAGGAGTAGCGGGAGCAAACTTCGAGAGCTCCTACGAGCAGTACTTC

clone_size: -
d_call: TRBD1
j_call: TRBJ1-1
v_call: TRBV7-8
cdr3_aa: CASSLDRGRGNTEAFF
cdr3_nt: TGTGCCAGCAGCTTAGACAGGGGGCGCGGGAACACTGAAGCTTTCTTT

clone_size: many
d_call: -
j_call: TRBJ1-2
v_call: TRBV15
cdr3_aa: CATSRSADRIGYTF
cdr3_nt: TGTGCCACCAGCAGAAGTGCGGACCGGATTGGCTACACCTTC

clone_size: few
d_call: TRBD1
j_call: TRBJ2-7
v_call: TRBV6-1
cdr3_aa: CASTGQGAHEQYF
cdr3_nt: TGTGCCAGCACCGGACAGGGGGCACACGAGCAGTACTTC

clone_size: many
d_call: -
j_call: TRBJ2-4
v_call: TRBV29-1
cdr3_aa: CSVEDMRQAKNIQYF
cdr3_nt: TGCAGCGTTGAAGATATGCGACAGGCCAAAAACATTCAGTACTTC

clone_size: many
d_call: TRBD1
j_call: TRBJ1-1
v_call: TRBV19
cdr3_aa: CASGDSLNTEAFF
cdr3_nt: TGTGCCAGTGGGGACAGTTTGAACACTGAAGCTTTCTTT

clone_size: many
d_call: -
j_call: TRBJ2-2
v_call: TRBV4-2
cdr3_aa: CASSKGTGPFNTGELFF
cdr3_nt: TGTGCCAGCAGCAAAGGGACGGGCCCCTTTAACACCGGGGAGCTGTTTTTT

clone_size: many
d_call: -
j_call: TRBJ2-7
v_call: TRBV5-1
cdr3_aa: CASIGTNYEQYF
cdr3_nt: TGCGCCAGCATCGGGACAAACTACGAGCAGTACTTC

clone_size: few
d_call: -
j_call: TRBJ2-5
v_call: TRBV27
cdr3_aa: CASSPQTQETQYF
cdr3_nt: TGTGCCAGCTCCCCACAGACCCAAGAGACCCAGTACTTC

clone_size: -
d_call: -
j_call: TRBJ2-7
v_call: TRBV29-1
cdr3_aa: CSVELEVGAEQYF
cdr3_nt: TGCAGCGTTGAATTAGAGGTGGGGGCCGAGCAGTACTTC

clone_size: many
d_call: -
j_call: TRBJ1-1
v_call: TRBV28
cdr3_aa: CASWTGQNTEAFF
cdr3_nt: TGTGCCAGCTGGACCGGGCAGAACACTGAAGCTTTCTTT

clone_size: -
d_call: -
j_call: TRBJ2-5
v_call: TRBV30
cdr3_aa: CAWSVLVPQETQYF
cdr3_nt: TGTGCCTGGAGTGTACTTGTGCCTCAAGAGACCCAGTACTTC

clone_size: many
d_call: -
j_call: TRBJ2-7
v_call: TRBV13
cdr3_aa: CASSSTQSATFEQYF
cdr3_nt: TGTGCCAGCAGCTCAACTCAATCGGCCACGTTCGAGCAGTACTTC

clone_size: many
d_call: TRBD1
j_call: TRBJ2-2
v_call: TRBV28
cdr3_aa: CASSSNRGYTGELFF
cdr3_nt: TGTGCCAGCAGTTCTAACAGGGGGTACACAGGGGAGCTGTTTTTT

clone_size: many
d_call: -
j_call: TRBJ1-2
v_call: TRBV19
cdr3_aa: CASRQGDGYTF
cdr3_nt: TGTGCCAGTAGACAGGGTGATGGCTACACCTTC

clone_size: few
d_call: -
j_call: TRBJ2-6
v_call: TRBV4-1
cdr3_aa: CASSPEGAISGANVLTF
cdr3_nt: TGCGCCAGCAGCCCCGAAGGGGCGATCTCGGGGGCCAACGTCCTGACTTTC

clone_size: -
d_call: -
j_call: TRBJ2-7
v_call: TRBV12-3/TRBV12-4
cdr3_aa: CASRRDISSYEQYF
cdr3_nt: TGTGCCAGCCGGAGAGACATAAGCTCCTACGAGCAGTACTTC

clone_size: many
d_call: -
j_call: TRBJ1-1
v_call: TRBV6-5
cdr3_aa: CASMVLLGTEAFF
cdr3_nt: TGTGCCAGCATGGTCCTTTTGGGCACTGAAGCTTTCTTT

clone_size: few
d_call: -
j_call: TRBJ1-6
v_call: TRBV6-1
cdr3_aa: CASTRSRDGSSPLHF
cdr3_nt: TGTGCCAGCACCCGAAGCCGGGACGGAAGTTCACCCCTCCACTTT

clone_size: many
d_call: -
j_call: TRBJ2-2
v_call: TRBV20-1
cdr3_aa: CSASGTPTGELFF
cdr3_nt: TGCAGTGCTTCCGGGACACCGACCGGGGAGCTGTTTTTT

clone_size: many
d_call: -
j_call: TRBJ1-1
v_call: TRBV28
cdr3_aa: CASTDSMNTEAFF
cdr3_nt: TGTGCCAGCACGGACAGCATGAACACTGAAGCTTTCTTT

clone_size: -
d_call: -
j_call: TRBJ1-6
v_call: TRBV7-3
cdr3_aa: CASSLDHYSPLHF
cdr3_nt: TGTGCCAGCAGCTTAGACCATTATTCACCCCTCCACTTT

clone_size: medium-sized
d_call: -
j_call: TRBJ1-1
v_call: TRBV2
cdr3_aa: CASRGYAEAFF
cdr3_nt: TGTGCCAGCAGGGGGTACGCTGAAGCTTTCTTT

clone_size: -
d_call: TRBD1
j_call: TRBJ1-2
v_call: TRBV2
cdr3_aa: CASSEVGTGAHGYTF
cdr3_nt: TGTGCCAGCAGTGAAGTAGGGACAGGGGCTCATGGCTACACCTTC

clone_size: -
d_call: TRBD2
j_call: TRBJ2-7
v_call: TRBV6-1
cdr3_aa: CASSRVGLAYEQYF
cdr3_nt: TGTGCCAGCAGTCGGGTCGGACTAGCATACGAGCAGTACTTC

clone_size: many
d_call: -
j_call: TRBJ2-5
v_call: TRBV13
cdr3_aa: CASSFGGKTQYF
cdr3_nt: TGTGCCAGCAGCTTTGGTGGAAAGACCCAGTACTTC

clone_size: many
d_call: TRBD1
j_call: TRBJ2-7
v_call: TRBV4-1
cdr3_aa: CASSQDQGVLAEQYF
cdr3_nt: TGCGCCAGCAGCCAAGACCAGGGGGTCCTAGCCGAGCAGTACTTC

clone_size: -
d_call: -
j_call: TRBJ2-5
v_call: TRBV5-6
cdr3_aa: CTSSLEEPGQETQYF
cdr3_nt: TGTACCAGCAGCTTGGAAGAGCCGGGACAAGAGACCCAGTACTTC

clone_size: many
d_call: TRBD2
j_call: TRBJ2-7
v_call: TRBV20-1
cdr3_aa: CSARDTTTSGRSYEQYF
cdr3_nt: TGCAGTGCTAGAGACACAACGACTAGCGGGAGATCCTACGAGCAGTACTTC

clone_size: many
d_call: TRBD1
j_call: TRBJ2-7
v_call: TRBV6-5
cdr3_aa: CASSLSGQVAYEQYF
cdr3_nt: TGTGCCAGCAGTCTCTCGGGACAGGTAGCCTACGAGCAGTACTTC

clone_size: -
d_call: -
j_call: TRBJ1-6
v_call: TRBV7-2
cdr3_aa: CASSLGGVGNSPLHF
cdr3_nt: TGTGCCAGCAGCTTAGGGGGTGTAGGAAATTCACCCCTCCACTTT

clone_size: -
d_call: -
j_call: TRBJ2-5
v_call: TRBV28
cdr3_aa: CASSRGWKETQYF
cdr3_nt: TGTGCCAGCAGTCGTGGTTGGAAGGAGACCCAGTACTTC

clone_size: many
d_call: -
j_call: TRBJ1-1
v_call: TRBV15
cdr3_aa: CTTRGLGTEAFF
cdr3_nt: TGTACCACCAGAGGACTGGGGACTGAAGCTTTCTTT

clone_size: -
d_call: -
j_call: TRBJ2-7
v_call: TRBV28
cdr3_aa: CASSLAGVAYEQYF
cdr3_nt: TGTGCCAGCAGCCTCGCCGGCGTCGCCTACGAGCAGTACTTC

clone_size: many
d_call: -
j_call: TRBJ1-2
v_call: TRBV5-1
cdr3_aa: CASSLSLGTYGYTF
cdr3_nt: TGCGCCAGCAGCCTTTCACTGGGGACCTATGGCTACACCTTC

clone_size: many
d_call: -
j_call: TRBJ2-5
v_call: TRBV3-1
cdr3_aa: CASSQDTRDVGETQYF
cdr3_nt: TGTGCCAGCAGCCAAGATACTAGGGACGTGGGGGAGACCCAGTACTTC

clone_size: many
d_call: TRBD1
j_call: TRBJ2-7
v_call: TRBV19
cdr3_aa: CASAGTGTFYEQYF
cdr3_nt: TGTGCCAGCGCCGGGACAGGGACATTTTACGAGCAGTACTTC

clone_size: few
d_call: -
j_call: TRBJ1-3
v_call: TRBV19
cdr3_aa: CASSFTVHSSGNTIYF
cdr3_nt: TGTGCCAGCAGCTTTACGGTACATAGCTCTGGAAACACCATATATTTT

clone_size: many
d_call: TRBD1
j_call: TRBJ2-7
v_call: TRBV13
cdr3_aa: CASSITGTGFNEQYF
cdr3_nt: TGTGCCAGCAGCATTACCGGGACAGGGTTTAACGAGCAGTACTTC

clone_size: many
d_call: TRBD1
j_call: TRBJ1-1
v_call: TRBV6-5
cdr3_aa: CASSSRTGGTFF
cdr3_nt: TGTGCCAGCAGTTCTCGGACAGGAGGGACTTTCTTT

clone_size: many
d_call: -
j_call: TRBJ1-1
v_call: TRBV6-1
cdr3_aa: CASSPTPNTEAFF
cdr3_nt: TGTGCCAGCAGTCCTACACCGAACACTGAAGCTTTCTTT

clone_size: many
d_call: -
j_call: TRBJ1-1
v_call: TRBV29-1
cdr3_aa: CSVEPPDRNTEAFF
cdr3_nt: TGCAGCGTCGAGCCCCCCGACCGGAACACTGAAGCTTTCTTT

clone_size: -
d_call: -
j_call: TRBJ1-1
v_call: TRBV12-3/TRBV12-4
cdr3_aa: CASSPDGENTEAFF
cdr3_nt: TGTGCCAGCAGTCCGGATGGAGAGAACACTGAAGCTTTCTTT

clone_size: many
d_call: -
j_call: TRBJ2-5
v_call: TRBV30
cdr3_aa: CAWSIRVTRETQYF
cdr3_nt: TGTGCCTGGAGTATCCGGGTTACCCGAGAGACCCAGTACTTC

clone_size: many
d_call: -
j_call: TRBJ1-1
v_call: TRBV4-1
cdr3_aa: CASSPGWNTEAFF
cdr3_nt: TGCGCCAGCAGCCCTGGGTGGAACACTGAAGCTTTCTTT